What follows are 24 T cell receptor beta chains derived from one specimen sequenced in a study of T cells in Graves' hyperthyroidism and ophthalmopathy. Amplification targeted TCR beta CDR3 regions from RNA transcripts. The HTBI primer set was used in a first-round RT-PCR of the TCR CDR3. One entry per CDR3 protein, called by TCRdb with MiXCR from the multiplex PCR reads. The table has a few hundred thousand distinct CDR3 sequences, about 15% seen once. The sequenced sample was blood. The source is a woman aged 25 to 45 with Graves' hyperthyroidism.

This clonotype was counted a few times. The V call is TRBV19, the J call TRBJ1-1; D may be TRBD1 (5 bases). The CDR3 has 18 amino acids. Trimming took off 6 bases at V and 1 base at J, with 24 bases between the two ends. Germline CDR1 and CDR2: LNHDA and SQIVND (reference sequence). CDR3 in DNA: TGTGCCAGTAGCCCCGGCCTCTCTTACACAGGCGGGAACACTGAAGCTTTCTTT. This sequence encodes CASSPGLSYTGGNTEAFF.

This clonotype was counted a few times. The genes are TRBV7-2 and TRBJ2-1; D is perhaps TRBD2 (5 bases). Germline loops: CDR1 SGHTA, CDR2 FQGNSA. With 4 bases removed from V and 2 bases from J, the gap between germline ends came to 15 bases. The CDR3 totals 16 residues. In DNA form, the CDR3 reads TGTGCCAGCAGCTCTGGATTGGAGGTTGCCTACAATGAGCAGTTCTTC. Translated: CASSSGLEVAYNEQFF.

This clonotype was counted at least ten times. The genes are TRBV3-1 and TRBJ1-1, with no clear D. The germline V and J ends were trimmed by 4 bases and 4 bases, with 10 bases remaining between them. The CDR3 covers 13 residues. Germline V lookup: CDR1 LGHDT, CDR2 YNNKEL (reference sequence). The CDR3 spells CASSPRATTEAFF. CDR3 coding DNA: TGTGCCAGCAGCCCCCGGGCCACCACTGAAGCTTTCTTT. Using reference TRBV3-1 and TRBJ1-1 for the parts outside the CDR3, the full variable domain is DTAVSQTPKYLVTQMGNDKSIKCEQNLGHDTMYWYKQDSKKFLKIMFSYNNKELIINETVPNRFSPKSPDKAHLNLHINSLELGDSAVYFCASSPRATTEAFFGQGTRLTVV.

This clonotype was detected many times. The chain employs TRBV30 and TRBJ2-7; 7 bases fit TRBD1. After removal of 5 bases from V and 2 bases from J, the junction contained 9 bases not matched to a gene. Germline lookup yields CDR1 GTSNPN and CDR2 SVGIG (reference sequence). CDR3 length: 14 amino acids. CDR3: CAWQRQGLAYEQYF. CDR3 coding DNA: TGTGCCTGGCAACGACAGGGTCTAGCCTACGAGCAGTACTTC.

Notes on this clonotype: A much larger clone differs by one base, so this may be a read error. This chain uses TRBV7-3 with TRBJ2-1; TRBD1 might be the D (6 bases). V gave up 0 bases and J gave up 5 bases, with 20 bases separating them. The CDR3 length is 18 residues. Germline V gene sequence: CDR1 SGHTA, CDR2 FQGTGA. This chain's CDR3 is CASSLTSRGSRSDNEQFF. The CDR3 DNA follows: TGTGCCAGCAGCTTAACGTCTAGGGGGAGTCGTTCCGACAATGAGCAGTTCTTC.

This clonotype showed up many times. The chain has TRBV30 and TRBJ2-1, with D possibly called TRBD1 or TRBD2 (7 bases each). Per the germline V gene, CDR1 is GTSNPN and CDR2 is SVGIG (reference sequence). V lost 0 bases to trimming and J lost 7 bases, with 19 bases between them. This CDR3 contains 16 residues. The CDR3 here is CAWSVRHAQGGNEQFF. The CDR3 DNA sequence: TGTGCCTGGAGTGTCCGCCACGCTCAGGGGGGGAATGAGCAGTTCTTC.

CDR3 region: CASSPGTNAGELFF. The DNA for the CDR3 is TGTGCCAGCAGCCCGGGAACTAACGCCGGGGAGCTGTTTTTT. The rearrangement joins TRBV3-1 to TRBJ2-2, with a possible D match to TRBD2 (5 bases). The ends were cut back, 4 bases at V and 6 bases at J, with 12 bases in the middle. The CDR3 extends over 14 amino acids. Germline V gene lookup returns CDR1 LGHDT and CDR2 YNNKEL (reference sequence).

Of note for this clonotype: This may be a read error, as it is one base from a much larger clone. The CDR3 sequence: CASSLMAVNQPQHF. The CDR3 coding sequence is TGTGCCAGCAGTTTAATGGCAGTCAATCAGCCCCAGCATTTT. The chain recombines TRBV12-3 or TRBV12-4 with TRBJ1-5; D not resolved. The CDR3 is 14 amino acids. The V end lost 2 bases, the J end lost 3 bases, and 8 bases lay between the germline ends.

This clonotype was counted ten times or more. The V and J genes are TRBV2 and TRBJ1-4; tentatively, D is TRBD1 (5 bases). V was pared by 6 bases and J by 7 bases, with 24 bases between. The CDR3 consists of 17 residues. CDR1 is SNHLY and CDR2 is FYNNEI in the germline V gene. CDR3: CASRPGLITKRSEKLFF. Here the CDR3 DNA reads TGTGCCAGCAGACCGGGACTTATAACCAAACGGAGTGAAAAACTGTTTTTT.

This clonotype was seen ten or more times. This chain connects TRBV18 to TRBJ1-1; no definite D call. The CDR3 is made up of 14 amino acids. V lost 2 bases and J lost 1, with 8 bases in between. The germline V gene encodes CDR1 KGHSH and CDR2 LQKENI. DNA of the CDR3: TGTGCCAGCTCACCATTGTTTAAGAACACTGAAGCTTTCTTT. Translated: CASSPLFKNTEAFF.

The chain employs TRBV14 and TRBJ2-6; the D gene could be TRBD1 or TRBD2 (5 bases each). In germline, CDR1 is SGHDN, CDR2 FVKESK. Between the trimmed V and J ends, which lost 2 bases and 4 bases, there was a span of 9 bases. The CDR3 is made up of 15 amino acids. This chain's CDR3 is CASSQSGAGANVLTF. In nucleotides, the CDR3 is TGTGCCAGCAGCCAATCCGGGGCCGGGGCCAACGTCCTGACTTTC. Variable domain in full (rest from reference TRBV14 and TRBJ2-6): EAGVTQFPSHSVIEKGQTVTLRCDPISGHDNLYWYRRVMGKEIKFLLHFVKESKQDESGMPNNRFLAERTGGTYSTLKVQPAELEDSGVYFCASSQSGAGANVLTFGAGSRLTVL.

In this sample, this clonotype turned up many times. DNA for the CDR3: TGTGCCAGCAGTGAAACATCTAGTTACAATGAGCAGTTCTTC. Protein sequence: CASSETSSYNEQFF. V and J are TRBV2 and TRBJ2-1; no reliable D call. CDR1 SNHLY and CDR2 FYNNEI come from the germline V gene. V lost 2 bases and J 4 bases, leaving 9 bases between the germline ends. This CDR3 has 14 amino acids.

This clonotype was detected only a few times. The chain recombines TRBV20-1 with TRBJ2-7, with 8 bases fitting TRBD1. In germline, CDR1 is DFQATT, CDR2 SNEGSKA (reference sequence). This CDR3 has 13 residues. The trim removed 5 bases at V and 2 bases at J, leaving 5 bases unmatched. The DNA of the CDR3 is TGCAGTGCTTTGCAGGGGGCTCCCTACGAGCAGTACTTC. This codes for CSALQGAPYEQYF.

The CDR3 spells CASSDSAGDYNEQFF. Written as DNA, the CDR3 is TGTGCCAGCAGTGACTCGGCGGGAGACTACAATGAGCAGTTCTTC. This sequence joins TRBV6-4 and TRBJ2-1; 7 bases align to TRBD2. Per germline, CDR1 MRHNA and CDR2 SNTAGT. The CDR3 consists of 15 residues. V lost 0 bases to trimming and J lost 3 bases; unmatched junction nucleotides: 2.

This clonotype was detected a few times. The chain is built from TRBV24-1 and TRBJ2-1, with 7 bases aligning to TRBD2. The length of the CDR3 is 14 residues. Losses at the gene ends were 9 bases for V and 0 bases for J; bases not matched to a gene: 4. Germline CDR1 is KGHDR and CDR2 is SFDVKD. CDR3 region: CATSSGSSYNEQFF. CDR3 nucleotides: TGTGCCACCTCTAGCGGTAGCTCCTACAATGAGCAGTTCTTC.

This clonotype was seen repeatedly, ten times or more. V and J are TRBV20-1 and TRBJ2-3; a possible D gene is TRBD1 (5 bases). CDR3 length: 14 amino acids. V lost 4 bases and J lost 3, with 14 bases in between. CDR1 DFQATT and CDR2 SNEGSKA come from the germline V gene (reference sequence). CDR3 DNA: TGCAGTGCTACCCATGGGGCAAGGACAGATACGCAGTATTTT. It translates to CSATHGARTDTQYF.

On this clonotype itself: Relative to the germline gene, one junction end is altered; a read error may explain this. The chain employs TRBV6-1 and TRBJ2-2; TRBD1 matches at 7 bases. The germline V gene has CDR1 MNHNS and CDR2 SASEGT. The CDR3 length is 14 residues. The CDR3: CAGRGGQNTGELFF. Here the CDR3 DNA reads TGTGCCGGCAGAGGGGGCCAAAACACCGGGGAGCTGTTTTTT.

The chain is built from TRBV7-9 and TRBJ2-1; no clear D gene. Germline V gives CDR1 SEHNR, CDR2 FQNEAQ (reference sequence). Deletions cut 4 bases from V and 8 bases from J, with 9 bases between. The CDR3 has 12 amino acids. Here the CDR3 reads CASSSSFDEQFF. In DNA form, the CDR3 reads TGTGCCAGCAGCTCCTCTTTCGATGAGCAGTTCTTC. Drawing the rest from reference TRBV7-9 and TRBJ2-1, the complete variable domain is DTGVSQNPRHKITKRGQNVTFRCDPISEHNRLYWYRQTLGQGPEFLTYFQNEAQLEKSRLLSDRFSAERPKGSFSTLEIQRTEQGDSAMYLCASSSSFDEQFFGPGTRLTVL.

This clonotype showed up just a few times. V gene TRBV5-8 combines with J gene TRBJ2-7, with unresolved D. Deletions cut 4 bases from V and 3 bases from J, with 11 bases between. The CDR3 length is 13 residues. Germline V gene data show CDR1 as SGHTS and CDR2 as YDEGEE. This CDR3 reads CASSPRTHYEQYF. The CDR3 nucleotides read TGTGCCAGCAGCCCCAGGACCCACTACGAGCAGTACTTC.

This clonotype was counted ten times or more. This chain links TRBV13 with TRBJ2-3; 12 bases are a match to TRBD2. This CDR3 is built from 18 residues. The V gene's germline CDR1 is PRHDT and CDR2 FYEKMQ (reference sequence). V lost 1 base, J lost 0 bases, and 5 bases stayed unmatched. This chain's CDR3 is CASSLVIGLAGSTDTQYF. The CDR3 DNA reads as TGTGCCAGCAGCTTAGTAATCGGACTAGCGGGAAGCACAGATACGCAGTATTTT.

Remarks on this clonotype: This could be a read error, since a much larger clone is one nucleotide away. V is TRBV18 and J is TRBJ2-2; D not certain. The length of the CDR3 is 13 residues. V dropped 0 bases and J dropped 7 bases, with 6 bases sitting between them. The germline CDR1 and CDR2 sequences are KGHSH and LQKENI. The CDR3 nucleotides are TGTGCCAGCTCACCACCGGTTGGCGGGGAGCTGTTTTTT. It codes for CASSPPVGGELFF.

This clonotype was detected many times. The chain carries TRBV20-1 and TRBJ1-5, with D uncertain. CDR1 and CDR2 (germline): DFQATT, SNEGSKA (reference sequence). The CDR3 is 15 residues long. V lost 0 bases, J lost 0 bases, and 9 bases lay in between. The CDR3 sequence: CSARDRLNSNQPQHF. The CDR3 bases are TGCAGTGCTAGAGATCGGTTAAATAGCAATCAGCCCCAGCATTTT.

This CDR3 is CASSTGQGTGHSSGANVLTF. The CDR3 coding sequence is TGTGCCAGCAGCACGGGACAGGGGACCGGACATTCCTCTGGGGCCAACGTCCTGACTTTC. This sequence joins TRBV28 and TRBJ2-6; 10 bases line up with TRBD1. V dropped 6 bases and J dropped 0; count of bases not matched to a gene: 14. Per germline, CDR1 MDHEN and CDR2 SYDVKM. The CDR3 extends over 20 amino acids.

This clonotype was counted at least ten times. The genes are TRBV18 and TRBJ2-5; 11 nucleotides agree with TRBD2. The CDR3 has 15 residues. Germline-derived CDR1 and CDR2 are KGHSH and LQKENI. Germline trimming cut 6 bases from V and 5 bases from J; bases unmatched to any gene: 8. In nucleotides, the CDR3 is TGTGCCAGCTCGCCTACTAGCGGGAGCGGTGAGACCCAGTACTTC. It yields the protein CASSPTSGSGETQYF.